The rows below give T cell receptor beta chains drawn from one sample of a study of cytomegalovirus exposure and HLA in healthy donors. Produced via immunoSEQ multiplex PCR; TCRdb's table is partial and in-frame only. Of under 95,000 clones listed, approximately 93% are singletons. Input material: PBMCs. The receptors come from a woman between 18 and 29 years old in good health and CMV-seropositive. CDR3s include the opening cysteine and the closing phenylalanine or tryptophan. The D gene is left open where the match is weak. Not all rows give a size; the values are once, few, many and, for expanded clones, a class.

v_gene	d_gene	j_gene	abundance	CDR3nt	CDR3aa
TRBV4-2	TRBD2	TRBJ2-1	NA	TGTGCCAGCAGCCCCAGTGTTGGAGCGGGACCCAATGAGCAGTTCTTC	CASSPSVGAGPNEQFF
TRBV7-3	TRBD2	TRBJ2-1	NA	TGTGCCAGCAGGAGTGGGACTAGCGGGAGGGAAGGTGAGCAGTTCTTC	CASRSGTSGREGEQFF
TRBV5-1	TRBD2	TRBJ2-3	NA	TGCGCCAGCAGCTCGGGGGGGACTTCACACACAGATACGCAGTATTTT	CASSSGGTSHTDTQYF
TRBV27	TRBD1	TRBJ2-7	NA	TGTGCCAGCAGTTTTCTCTCCCCGACCGGGACAGCCTACGAGCAGTACTTC	CASSFLSPTGTAYEQYF
TRBV30	NA	TRBJ1-4	NA	TGTGCCTGGAGTGTACGAGGGAGTAATGAAAAACTGTTTTTT	CAWSVRGSNEKLFF
TRBV10-3	NA	TRBJ2-7	NA	TGTGCCATCAGTGAGGGAGAAGGCTACGAGCAGTACTTC	CAISEGEGYEQYF
TRBV19	TRBD1	TRBJ2-7	NA	TGTGCCAGTAGTATAGGGTGGGACAGTCCCTACGAGCAGTACTTC	CASSIGWDSPYEQYF
TRBV19	NA	TRBJ1-2	NA	TGTGCCAGTAGTATAGTTAGGACTACTAACTATGGCTACACCTTC	CASSIVRTTNYGYTF
TRBV6-1	NA	TRBJ2-7	once	TGTGCCAGCAGGAAGGGGGACTACCCTTTCGAGCAGTACTTC	CASRKGDYPFEQYF
TRBV7-2	NA	TRBJ2-5	NA	TGTGCCAGCATCCGGGGGGCGGGGGAGACCCAGTACTTC	CASIRGAGETQYF
TRBV5-1	NA	TRBJ1-2	many	TGCGCCAGCAGCCCGGAAGGGGTTGCTGGCTACACCTTC	CASSPEGVAGYTF
TRBV7-2	NA	TRBJ2-3	NA	TGTGCCAGCAGCTTAGTCGGAGTCCGCACAGATACGCAGTATTTT	CASSLVGVRTDTQYF
TRBV7-9	TRBD2	TRBJ2-3	NA	TGTGCCAGCAGCCCGAGATGGGGGAGGGCAGATACGCAGTATTTT	CASSPRWGRADTQYF
TRBV4-1	NA	TRBJ1-5	NA	TGCGCCAGCAGCCAAACGGGACTGGACAATCAGCCCCAGCATTTT	CASSQTGLDNQPQHF
TRBV28	TRBD1	TRBJ2-7	NA	TGTGCCAGCAGTTTGGTAGACAGGGACTACGAGCAGTACTTC	CASSLVDRDYEQYF
TRBV7-2	NA	TRBJ1-2	NA	TGTGCCAGCAGCTTAGTACGTGGGGAGGGGGGCTACACCTTC	CASSLVRGEGGYTF
TRBV7-9	NA	TRBJ1-1	once	TGTGCCAGCAGCCGTCGCAACATCAACACTGAAGCTTTCTTT	CASSRRNINTEAFF
TRBV28	NA	TRBJ1-5	once	TGTGCCAGGAGACAGATCAATCAGCCCCAGCATTTT	CARRQINQPQHF
TRBV7-2	NA	TRBJ1-1	once	TGTGCCAGCAGCCCCCCCGACAGTATGAACACTGAAGCTTTCTTT	CASSPPDSMNTEAFF
TRBV2	NA	TRBJ1-3	once	TGTGCCAGCAGTGACGGGGGGCAAAATGGAAACACCATATATTTT	CASSDGGQNGNTIYF
TRBV27	TRBD2	TRBJ2-7	NA	TGTGCCAGCAGTTCCTGGACTAGCTCAGCCTACGAGCAGTACTTC	CASSSWTSSAYEQYF
TRBV2	TRBD1	TRBJ1-1	NA	TGTGCCGGACAGGTTAACACTGAAGCTTTCTTT	CAGQVNTEAFF
TRBV27	TRBD2	TRBJ2-7	NA	TGTGCCAGCAGTTCATCACTAGCGGGAAGATACGAGCAGTACTTC	CASSSSLAGRYEQYF
TRBV28	NA	TRBJ2-3	NA	TGTGCCAGCAGCCCTCGGGGAACTAGCACAGATACGCAGTATTTT	CASSPRGTSTDTQYF
TRBV29-1	TRBD2	TRBJ2-5	NA	TGCAGCGTTTCGCCGGGAGGGGAGACCCAGTACTTC	CSVSPGGETQYF
TRBV2	NA	TRBJ1-5	once	TGTGCCAGCAGTGAACAGGGTAATCAGCCCCAGCATTTT	CASSEQGNQPQHF
TRBV2	NA	TRBJ2-2	NA	TGTGCCAGCAGTGAAACCCGGTCGCCCGGGGAGCTGTTTTTT	CASSETRSPGELFF
TRBV18	NA	TRBJ1-1	once	TGTGCCAGCTCACCAGACCCCAGACAGGTTGGGAACACTGAAGCTTTCTTT	CASSPDPRQVGNTEAFF
TRBV5-1	NA	TRBJ2-2	NA	TGCGCCAGCAGCTTGGCGAATACTAGGGGGTCCGGGGAGCTGTTTTTT	CASSLANTRGSGELFF
TRBV28	TRBD1	TRBJ2-3	few	TGTGCCAGCAGTTCAAACAGGGGGCCTCTCACAGATACGCAGTATTTT	CASSSNRGPLTDTQYF
TRBV28	TRBD1	TRBJ1-1	once	TGTGCCAGCAGTTTCAGAGGACAGGCGAACACTGAAGCTTTCTTT	CASSFRGQANTEAFF
TRBV9	TRBD2	TRBJ2-1	NA	TGTGCCAGCAGCCATAGCGGGGGGAACCACAATGAGCAGTTCTTC	CASSHSGGNHNEQFF
TRBV5-4	NA	TRBJ1-4	once	TGTGCCAGCAGCTTGTCAGGGTATGATGAAAAACTGTTTTTT	CASSLSGYDEKLFF
TRBV4-2	NA	TRBJ1-4	NA	TGTGCCAGCAGCCAAGGCCAGGACAGCCATGCAACTAATGAAAAACTGTTTTTT	CASSQGQDSHATNEKLFF
TRBV6-5	NA	TRBJ1-1	NA	TGTGCCAGCAGTTACTTAAGTGGAGTGGGGAACACTGAAGCTTTCTTT	CASSYLSGVGNTEAFF
TRBV19	TRBD1	TRBJ1-1	NA	TGTGCCAGTAGTCCTCGACAGGGGTATAACACTGAAGCTTTCTTT	CASSPRQGYNTEAFF
TRBV19	TRBD1	TRBJ2-7	NA	TGTGCCAGTGCTTACTCCGGGACAGGGATCTACGAGCAGTACTTC	CASAYSGTGIYEQYF
TRBV6-1	TRBD1	TRBJ2-1	NA	TGTGCCAGCAGTGACCAAACAGGGGGCTACAATGAGCAGTTCTTC	CASSDQTGGYNEQFF
TRBV18	TRBD1	TRBJ2-3	NA	TGTGCCAGCTCACCATCGACAGGGCCAAATACGCAGTATTTT	CASSPSTGPNTQYF
TRBV4-2	TRBD2	TRBJ2-7	NA	TGTGCCAGCAGCCACGGGACTAGCGGAGATTACGAGCAGTACTTC	CASSHGTSGDYEQYF
TRBV4-3	NA	TRBJ1-6	NA	TGCGCCAGCAGCCAGGACTCGCGGGGGGCGACACCCCTCCACTTT	CASSQDSRGATPLHF
TRBV4-2	TRBD2	TRBJ2-1	NA	TGTGCCAGCAGCCAAGTGGGTCGGGCTAGCGGGGATACCTACAATGAGCAGTTCTTC	CASSQVGRASGDTYNEQFF
TRBV6-5	NA	TRBJ2-3	once	TGTGCTTCCGGAAGGGGCCCAGATACGCAGTATTTT	CASGRGPDTQYF
TRBV5-1	TRBD2	TRBJ2-7	NA	TGCGCCAGCAGAGAGACTAGCGGGGTTAACTACGAGCAGTACTTC	CASRETSGVNYEQYF
TRBV7-2	NA	TRBJ2-7	NA	TGTGCCAGCAGCCCGAGCTCCTACGAGCAGTACTTC	CASSPSSYEQYF